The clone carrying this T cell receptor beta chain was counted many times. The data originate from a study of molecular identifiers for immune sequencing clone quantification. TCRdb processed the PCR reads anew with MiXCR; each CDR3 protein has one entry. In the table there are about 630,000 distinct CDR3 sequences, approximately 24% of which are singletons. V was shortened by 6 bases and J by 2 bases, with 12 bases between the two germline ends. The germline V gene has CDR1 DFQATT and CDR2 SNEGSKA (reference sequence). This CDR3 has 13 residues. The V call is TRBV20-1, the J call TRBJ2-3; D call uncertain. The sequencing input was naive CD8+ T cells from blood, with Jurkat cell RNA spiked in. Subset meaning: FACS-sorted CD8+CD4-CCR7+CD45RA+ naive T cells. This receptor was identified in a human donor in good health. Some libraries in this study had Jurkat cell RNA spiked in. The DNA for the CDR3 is TGCAGTGCCAAAGACGGCTACACAGATACGCAGTATTTT. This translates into CSAKDGYTDTQYF.